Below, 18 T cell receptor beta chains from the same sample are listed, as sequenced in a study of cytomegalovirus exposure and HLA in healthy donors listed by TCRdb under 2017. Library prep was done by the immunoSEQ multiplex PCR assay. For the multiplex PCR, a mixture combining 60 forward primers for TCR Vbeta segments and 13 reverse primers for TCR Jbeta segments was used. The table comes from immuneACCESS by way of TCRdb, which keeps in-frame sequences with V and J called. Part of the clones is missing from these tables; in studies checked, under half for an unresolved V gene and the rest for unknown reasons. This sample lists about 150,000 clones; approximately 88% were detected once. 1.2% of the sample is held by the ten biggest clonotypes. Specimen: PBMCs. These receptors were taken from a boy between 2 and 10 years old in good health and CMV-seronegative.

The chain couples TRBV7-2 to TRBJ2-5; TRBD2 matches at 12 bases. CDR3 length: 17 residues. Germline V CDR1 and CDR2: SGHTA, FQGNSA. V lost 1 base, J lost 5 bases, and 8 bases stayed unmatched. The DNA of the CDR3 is TGTGCCAGCAGCTTAGGGTCTAGCGGGAGGGCCATGGAGACCCAGTACTTC. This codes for CASSLGSSGRAMETQYF.

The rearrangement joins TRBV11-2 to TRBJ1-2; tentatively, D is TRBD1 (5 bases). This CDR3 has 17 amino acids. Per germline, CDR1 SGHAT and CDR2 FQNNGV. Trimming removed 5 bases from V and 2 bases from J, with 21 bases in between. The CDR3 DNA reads TGTGCCAGCAGCGATACCCGGGACCGGGGGGGGAACTATGGCTACACCTTC. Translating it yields CASSDTRDRGGNYGYTF.

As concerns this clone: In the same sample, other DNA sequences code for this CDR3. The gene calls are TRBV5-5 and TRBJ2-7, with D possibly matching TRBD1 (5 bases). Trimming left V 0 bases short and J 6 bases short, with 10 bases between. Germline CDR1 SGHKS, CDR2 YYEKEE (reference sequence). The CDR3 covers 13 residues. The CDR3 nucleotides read TGTGCCAGCAGCTTGGAATGGGGCGGCGAGCAGTACGTC. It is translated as CASSLEWGGEQYV.

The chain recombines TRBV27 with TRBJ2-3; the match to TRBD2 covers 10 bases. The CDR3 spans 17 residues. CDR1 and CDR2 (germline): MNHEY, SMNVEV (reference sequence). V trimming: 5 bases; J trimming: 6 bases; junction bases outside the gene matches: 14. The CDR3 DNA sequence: TGTGCCAGCAGTCCGGGTGAGCGGGAGGGCCTTTCCGATACGCAGTATTTT. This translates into CASSPGEREGLSDTQYF.

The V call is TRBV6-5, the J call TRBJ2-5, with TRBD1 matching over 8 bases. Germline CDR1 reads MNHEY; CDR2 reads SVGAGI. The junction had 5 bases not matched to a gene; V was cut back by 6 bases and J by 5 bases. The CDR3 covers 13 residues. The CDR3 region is CASSQGAGETQYF. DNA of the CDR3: TGTGCCAGCAGCCAGGGGGCAGGGGAGACCCAGTACTTC.

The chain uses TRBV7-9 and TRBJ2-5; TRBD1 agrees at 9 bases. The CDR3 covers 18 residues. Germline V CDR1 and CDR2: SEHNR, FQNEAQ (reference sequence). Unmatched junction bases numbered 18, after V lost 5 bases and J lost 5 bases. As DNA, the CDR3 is TGTGCCAGCAGCCCCGACTCACCGGGACAGGGAGGAGGGGAGACCCAGTACTTC. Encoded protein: CASSPDSPGQGGGETQYF.

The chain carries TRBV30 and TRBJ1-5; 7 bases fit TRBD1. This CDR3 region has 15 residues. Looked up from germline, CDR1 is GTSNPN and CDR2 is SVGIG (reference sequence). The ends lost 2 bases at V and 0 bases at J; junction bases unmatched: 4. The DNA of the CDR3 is TGTGCCTGGAGTTTAGGGACAGCTAGCAATCAGCCCCAGCATTTT. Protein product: CAWSLGTASNQPQHF.

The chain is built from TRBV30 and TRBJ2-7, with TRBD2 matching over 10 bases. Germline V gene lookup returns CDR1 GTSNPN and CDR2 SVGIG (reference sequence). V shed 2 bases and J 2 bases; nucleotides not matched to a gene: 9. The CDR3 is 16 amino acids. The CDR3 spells CAWSRTSGTRTYEQYF. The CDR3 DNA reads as TGTGCCTGGAGTCGGACTAGCGGAACTCGAACCTACGAGCAGTACTTC.

The CDR3 region has the DNA TGTGCCATCAGTGAGCGGAGCGGGAGAGGCGCCGGGGAGCTGTTTTTT. Translating it yields CAISERSGRGAGELFF. The chain has TRBV10-3 and TRBJ2-2; 8 bases fit TRBD2. J gave up 6 bases and V 2 bases, and 8 bases lay outside the gene matches. Per the germline V gene, CDR1 is ENHRY and CDR2 is SYGVKD. This CDR3 contains 16 residues.

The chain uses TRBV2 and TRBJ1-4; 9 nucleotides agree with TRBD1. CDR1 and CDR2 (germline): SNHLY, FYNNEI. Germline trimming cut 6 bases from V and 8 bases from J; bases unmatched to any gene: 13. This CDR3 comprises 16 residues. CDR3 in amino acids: CASRPGQGGEGEKLFF. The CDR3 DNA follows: TGTGCCAGCAGACCGGGACAGGGAGGGGAGGGCGAAAAACTGTTTTTT.

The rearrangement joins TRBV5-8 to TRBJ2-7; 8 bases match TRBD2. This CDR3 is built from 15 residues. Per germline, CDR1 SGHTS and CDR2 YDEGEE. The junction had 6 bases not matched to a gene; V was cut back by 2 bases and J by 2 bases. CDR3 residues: CASSFLLAGTYEQYF. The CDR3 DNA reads TGTGCCAGCAGCTTTCTTTTAGCGGGAACCTACGAGCAGTACTTC. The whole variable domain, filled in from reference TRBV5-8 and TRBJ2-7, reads EAGVTQSPTHLIKTRGQQATLRCSPISGHTSVYWYQQALGLGLQFLLWYDEGEERNRGNFPPRFSGRQFPNYSSELNVNALELEDSALYLCASSFLLAGTYEQYFGPGTRLTVT.

Written as DNA, the CDR3 is TGTGCCAGCAGCGCTACAGGGAATCCGTGGATTAACACTGAAGCTTTCTTT. Translation gives CASSATGNPWINTEAFF. The chain employs TRBV9 and TRBJ1-1, with D possibly being TRBD1 (6 bases). CDR1 and CDR2 from the germline V gene are SGDLS and YYNGEE. The CDR3 has 17 amino acids. V gave up 3 bases and J gave up 2 bases, with 20 bases separating them.

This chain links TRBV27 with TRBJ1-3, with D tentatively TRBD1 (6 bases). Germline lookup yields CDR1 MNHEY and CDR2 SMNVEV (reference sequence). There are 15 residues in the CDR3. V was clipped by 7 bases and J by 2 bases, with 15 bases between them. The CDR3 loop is CASKESQGTGNTIYF. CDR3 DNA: TGTGCCAGCAAGGAGAGTCAGGGGACTGGAAACACCATATATTTT.

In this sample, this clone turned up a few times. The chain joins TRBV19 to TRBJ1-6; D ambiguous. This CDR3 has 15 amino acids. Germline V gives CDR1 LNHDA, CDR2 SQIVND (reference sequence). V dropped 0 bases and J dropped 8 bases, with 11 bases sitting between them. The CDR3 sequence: CASSIDAVGDSPLHF. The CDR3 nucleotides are TGTGCCAGTAGTATAGATGCGGTAGGTGATTCACCCCTCCACTTT.

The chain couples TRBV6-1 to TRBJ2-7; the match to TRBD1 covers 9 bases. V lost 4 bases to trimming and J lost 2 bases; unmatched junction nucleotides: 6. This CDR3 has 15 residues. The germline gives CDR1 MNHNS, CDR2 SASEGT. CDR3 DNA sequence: TGTGCCAGCAGTGCCCCGGGACAGGGTCCCTACGAGCAGTACTTC. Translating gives CASSAPGQGPYEQYF.

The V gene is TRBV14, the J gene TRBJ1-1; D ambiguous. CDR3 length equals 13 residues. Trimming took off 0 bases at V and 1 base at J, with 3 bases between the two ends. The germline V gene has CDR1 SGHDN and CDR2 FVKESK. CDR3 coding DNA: TGTGCCAGCAGCCAAGACAAGAACACTGAAGCTTTCTTT. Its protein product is CASSQDKNTEAFF.

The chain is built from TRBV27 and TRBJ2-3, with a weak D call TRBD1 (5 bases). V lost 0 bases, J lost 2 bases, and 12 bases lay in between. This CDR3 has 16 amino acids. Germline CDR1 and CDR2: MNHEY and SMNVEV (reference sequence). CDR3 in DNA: TGTGCCAGCAGTTTATCGGCAGGGAAGGCCACAGATACGCAGTATTTT. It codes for CASSLSAGKATDTQYF.

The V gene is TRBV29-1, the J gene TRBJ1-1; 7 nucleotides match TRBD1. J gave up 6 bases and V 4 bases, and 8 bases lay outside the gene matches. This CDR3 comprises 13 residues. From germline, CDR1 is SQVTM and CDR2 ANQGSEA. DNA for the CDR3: TGCAGCGTTGGGGACAGAAGGGAGGCTGAAGCTTTCTTT. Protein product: CSVGDRREAEAFF. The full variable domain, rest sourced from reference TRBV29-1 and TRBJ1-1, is SAVISQKPSRDICQRGTSLTIQCQVDSQVTMMFWYRQQPGQSLTLIATANQGSEATYESGFVIDKFPISRPNLTFSTLTVSNMSPEDSSIYLCSVGDRREAEAFFGQGTRLTVV.